This T cell receptor gamma chain was retrieved from a study of Vδ1+ human thymocytes. This clone was seen a few times. The antigen is undetermined. J lost 8 bases, V lost 3 bases, and 7 bases had no gene match. Germline-derived CDR1 and CDR2 are GITISATS and ISYDGTV (reference sequence). This CDR3 has 12 residues. Study results and caveats: Highly polyclonal TRG and TRD repertoires with Gaussian CDR3 length distributions appeared in thymus.

Sequences come from RNA converted to cDNA by reverse transcription. The CDR3 regions were amplified by multiplex PCR from V-gene primers to a constant-region primer. TCRdb called clones anew from the multiplex PCR reads with CATT. The sample shows around 11,000 gamma-chain clones, around 42% of them seen only once. Sequences were obtained from Vdelta1+ gamma-delta thymocytes from the thymus. The subset denotes: FACS-sorted CD3+ TCRalphabeta- TCRVdelta1+ TCRVdelta2- thymocytes. The source of this sequence is a boy younger than two who had congenital heart surgery. The V gene is TRGV9, the J gene TRGJ1 or TRGJ2. For the CDR3, the DNA is TGTGCCTTGTGGGAGCCCAACCATAAGAAACTCTTT. Translating it yields CALWEPNHKKLF.